This paragraph reports one T cell receptor (beta chain). The table lists this clone with a few counts. The clone's antigen remains unknown. The input lacks base qualities; no much larger clone sits a single base away. Receptors were amplified or captured by the immunoSEQ multiplex PCR assay. TCRdb's version of the immuneACCESS table is confined to in-frame rearrangements and falls short of the full clone set. An unresolved V gene accounts for under half of the shortfall where checked; the remainder is of unknown origin. Counted in this sample were more than 65,000 clones; roughly 77% of them appeared once. The ten largest clonotypes hold roughly 3.9% of the sample. The sample is drawn from a study of technical replicates of blood from a handful of donors (dated by TCRdb to about 2017). The germline V gene encodes CDR1 LNHDA and CDR2 SQIVND (reference sequence). Reading from cysteine to phenylalanine, the CDR3 counts 12 amino acids. The sequence is cut down to CDR3 DNA, 36 bases in frame from base 1. A distance of 9 bases separates the germline ends of V and J, which lose 6 bases and 4 bases respectively.

The TCR comes from a human donor in good health. Some clones in this sample may be carry-over from other donors' samples. This sequence uses TRBV19 and TRBJ1-2; the D gene is unclear. What was sequenced was PBMCs. This receptor has the CDR3 CASRDIPYGYTF. The base sequence is TGTGCCAGTAGAGACATTCCCTATGGCTACACCTTC.